The rows below give T cell receptor beta chains drawn from one sample of a study of CD8 T cells in ankylosing spondylitis. Via MiXCR, TCRdb re-called the 5' RACE reads, giving one row per CDR3 protein. The sample has approximately 300,000 distinct CDR3 sequences, around 20% seen once. The sequenced sample was blood, either unsorted or a sorted T cell fraction (not recorded which). The receptors were gathered from a female donor with ankylosing spondylitis or in good health (not recorded which). CDR3s include the opening cysteine and the closing phenylalanine or tryptophan. A D gene is named only where the DNA matches it firmly. Some rows have no size entry. The others give once, few or many, or a class for an expanded clone.

j_gene: TRBJ1-3
abundance: .
v_gene: TRBV4-3
d_gene: TRBD1
CDR3nt: TGCGCCAGCAGCCAAGCACAGGGGGCGTGGAACACCATATATTTT
CDR3aa: CASSQAQGAWNTIYF

j_gene: TRBJ2-1
abundance: .
v_gene: TRBV7-2
d_gene: TRBD2
CDR3nt: TGTGCCAGCAGCCCCCAGCGGGAGGGGAATGAGCAGTTCTTC
CDR3aa: CASSPQREGNEQFF

j_gene: TRBJ2-4
abundance: few
v_gene: TRBV12-3/TRBV12-4
d_gene: TRBD2
CDR3nt: TGTGCCAGCAGTAAGACTAGCGGGAGCCACATTCAGTACTTC
CDR3aa: CASSKTSGSHIQYF

j_gene: TRBJ2-1
abundance: few
v_gene: TRBV21-1
d_gene: .
CDR3nt: TGTGCCAGCAGCAGCGGTGTAAGAGGGAGCCATGAGCAGTTCTTC
CDR3aa: CASSSGVRGSHEQFF

j_gene: TRBJ2-1
abundance: .
v_gene: TRBV28
d_gene: .
CDR3nt: TGTGCCAGCAGTTTCCCTACGGACAATGAGCAGTTCTTC
CDR3aa: CASSFPTDNEQFF

j_gene: TRBJ2-7
abundance: .
v_gene: TRBV4-3
d_gene: TRBD1
CDR3nt: TGCGCCAGCAGCCAGGGACAGGGGGTGGTCGAGCAGTACTTC
CDR3aa: CASSQGQGVVEQYF

j_gene: TRBJ2-1
abundance: few
v_gene: TRBV9
d_gene: .
CDR3nt: TGTGCCAGCAGCGTTAGAGGAACATTATCCTACAATGAGCAGTTCTTC
CDR3aa: CASSVRGTLSYNEQFF

j_gene: TRBJ1-6
abundance: many
v_gene: TRBV14
d_gene: .
CDR3nt: TGTGCCAGCAGCCAAGATTTACAGGACTATAATTCACCCCTCCACTTT
CDR3aa: CASSQDLQDYNSPLHF

j_gene: TRBJ2-1
abundance: many
v_gene: TRBV5-1
d_gene: TRBD1
CDR3nt: TGCGCCAGCAGCCCCGGGACAGGGGGTTTCAATGAGCAGTTCTTC
CDR3aa: CASSPGTGGFNEQFF

j_gene: TRBJ1-6
abundance: many
v_gene: TRBV12-3/TRBV12-4
d_gene: TRBD1
CDR3nt: TGTGCCAGCAACTCCGGACAGGGCAATTCACCCCTCCACTTT
CDR3aa: CASNSGQGNSPLHF

j_gene: TRBJ2-1
abundance: many
v_gene: TRBV4-3
d_gene: TRBD2
CDR3nt: TGCGCCAGCAGCCTAGTGACTAGCGGGATCAATGAGCAGTTCTTC
CDR3aa: CASSLVTSGINEQFF

j_gene: TRBJ1-1
abundance: few
v_gene: TRBV7-2
d_gene: .
CDR3nt: TGTGCCAGCAGCTTAGGGGGTCTTTCGGCCACTGAAGCTTTCTTT
CDR3aa: CASSLGGLSATEAFF

j_gene: TRBJ2-5
abundance: .
v_gene: TRBV29-1
d_gene: .
CDR3nt: TGCAGCGTTGATAGGCTGACCCAGTACTTC
CDR3aa: CSVDRLTQYF

j_gene: TRBJ2-3
abundance: .
v_gene: TRBV7-2
d_gene: .
CDR3nt: TGTGCCAGCAGCTTACGGCGGCACACAGATACGCAGTATTTT
CDR3aa: CASSLRRHTDTQYF

j_gene: TRBJ1-2
abundance: .
v_gene: TRBV24-1
d_gene: .
CDR3nt: TGTGCCACCAGTGACTTCTATGGCTACACCTTC
CDR3aa: CATSDFYGYTF

j_gene: TRBJ2-1
abundance: few
v_gene: TRBV4-3
d_gene: .
CDR3nt: TGCGCCAGCAGCCAAGTTGGGTCCTACAATGAGCAGTTCTTC
CDR3aa: CASSQVGSYNEQFF

j_gene: TRBJ2-7
abundance: few
v_gene: TRBV13
d_gene: TRBD2
CDR3nt: TGTGCCAGCAGCCAGGGACTAGCATACGAGCAGTACTTC
CDR3aa: CASSQGLAYEQYF

j_gene: TRBJ2-7
abundance: .
v_gene: TRBV6-1
d_gene: .
CDR3nt: TGTGCCAGCAGACTTGCCGGGACTGGGGCCTACGAGCAGTACTTC
CDR3aa: CASRLAGTGAYEQYF

j_gene: TRBJ2-7
abundance: .
v_gene: TRBV7-8
d_gene: .
CDR3nt: TGTGCCAGCAGCTTAGCGCTCGAGGGGTCGCACGAGCAGTACTTC
CDR3aa: CASSLALEGSHEQYF

j_gene: TRBJ1-3
abundance: many
v_gene: TRBV12-3/TRBV12-4
d_gene: .
CDR3nt: TGTGCCAGCAGTCTTCAGGTTTCCTCTGGAAACACCATATATTTT
CDR3aa: CASSLQVSSGNTIYF

j_gene: TRBJ2-1
abundance: .
v_gene: TRBV25-1
d_gene: TRBD1
CDR3nt: TGTGCCAGCAGTCGGGACAGGGGGCCCTACAATGAGCAGTTCTTC
CDR3aa: CASSRDRGPYNEQFF

j_gene: TRBJ2-7
abundance: .
v_gene: TRBV7-6
d_gene: .
CDR3nt: TGTGCCAGCAGCCGCCTTAGGGACACACAGTACTTC
CDR3aa: CASSRLRDTQYF

j_gene: TRBJ2-3
abundance: .
v_gene: TRBV28
d_gene: TRBD2
CDR3nt: TGTGCCAGCAGTCCCCGGACTAGCGGGAGGGCAAGTGATACGCAGTATTTT
CDR3aa: CASSPRTSGRASDTQYF

j_gene: TRBJ2-7
abundance: .
v_gene: TRBV12-3/TRBV12-4
d_gene: .
CDR3nt: TGTGCCAGCAGTCGGACATCCATCGAGCAGTACTTC
CDR3aa: CASSRTSIEQYF

j_gene: TRBJ2-1
abundance: many
v_gene: TRBV7-8
d_gene: .
CDR3nt: TGTGCCAGCAGCTTGTCGACTCCACGCAATGAGCAGTTCTTC
CDR3aa: CASSLSTPRNEQFF

j_gene: TRBJ1-1
abundance: .
v_gene: TRBV25-1
d_gene: TRBD1
CDR3nt: TGTGCCAGCAGTGAATGGCACAGGGGGCTCACTGAAGCTTTCTTT
CDR3aa: CASSEWHRGLTEAFF

j_gene: TRBJ1-2
abundance: .
v_gene: TRBV5-5
d_gene: TRBD1
CDR3nt: TGTGCCAGCAGCTCGACAGGGGCTCGGTATGGCTACACCTTC
CDR3aa: CASSSTGARYGYTF

j_gene: TRBJ2-4
abundance: few
v_gene: TRBV5-1
d_gene: TRBD1
CDR3nt: TGCGCCAGCAGCATTAGGACAGGGAAGGGCATTCAGTACTTC
CDR3aa: CASSIRTGKGIQYF

j_gene: TRBJ2-7
abundance: few
v_gene: TRBV28
d_gene: .
CDR3nt: TGTGCCAGCAGCCTACAGAGCTCCTACGAGCAGTACTTC
CDR3aa: CASSLQSSYEQYF

j_gene: TRBJ1-3
abundance: many
v_gene: TRBV29-1
d_gene: TRBD1
CDR3nt: TGCAGCGTTGACCCAACAGGGGCGGGAAACACCATATATTTT
CDR3aa: CSVDPTGAGNTIYF

j_gene: TRBJ2-1
abundance: .
v_gene: TRBV20-1
d_gene: TRBD2
CDR3nt: TGCAGTGCTAGTGTACTAGCGGGAGTTGAGCAGTTCTTC
CDR3aa: CSASVLAGVEQFF

j_gene: TRBJ1-1
abundance: few
v_gene: TRBV4-3
d_gene: .
CDR3nt: TGCGCCAGCAGCCAATACCCGATGAACACTGAAGCTTTCTTT
CDR3aa: CASSQYPMNTEAFF

j_gene: TRBJ2-5
abundance: few
v_gene: TRBV15
d_gene: .
CDR3nt: TGTGCCACCAGCAGAGATGCCCGAGAGACCCAGTACTTC
CDR3aa: CATSRDARETQYF

j_gene: TRBJ2-5
abundance: few
v_gene: TRBV10-3
d_gene: .
CDR3nt: TGTGCCATCAGTGAGTGGACAGACCAAGAGACCCAGTACTTC
CDR3aa: CAISEWTDQETQYF

j_gene: TRBJ2-5
abundance: many
v_gene: TRBV15
d_gene: TRBD1
CDR3nt: TGTGCCACCAACAACGACAGGGGCAAGCTTACGGAAGAGACCCAGTACTTC
CDR3aa: CATNNDRGKLTEETQYF

j_gene: TRBJ2-7
abundance: .
v_gene: TRBV20-1
d_gene: TRBD2
CDR3nt: TGCAGTGCTCAGACTAGCGGCGCGGGAGAGCAGTACTTC
CDR3aa: CSAQTSGAGEQYF

j_gene: TRBJ2-2
abundance: .
v_gene: TRBV10-3
d_gene: .
CDR3nt: TGTGCCATCACTCAGGGGCCCACCGGGGAGCTGTTTTTT
CDR3aa: CAITQGPTGELFF

j_gene: TRBJ2-3
abundance: few
v_gene: TRBV4-3
d_gene: TRBD2
CDR3nt: TGCGCCAGCAGCCACGGGACTAGCGGTGGAGATACGCAGTATTTT
CDR3aa: CASSHGTSGGDTQYF

j_gene: TRBJ2-7
abundance: few
v_gene: TRBV5-6
d_gene: TRBD2
CDR3nt: TGTGCCAGCGGTGAGGGAGGGAACGAGCAGTACTTC
CDR3aa: CASGEGGNEQYF

j_gene: TRBJ2-3
abundance: .
v_gene: TRBV24-1
d_gene: .
CDR3nt: TGTGCCACCAGTCCCCCTGGTGCCACAGATACGCAGTATTTT
CDR3aa: CATSPPGATDTQYF

j_gene: TRBJ1-5
abundance: few
v_gene: TRBV29-1
d_gene: .
CDR3nt: TGCAGCGTTAAGCTTCCGATTGCGGGTCAGCCCCAGCATTTT
CDR3aa: CSVKLPIAGQPQHF

j_gene: TRBJ2-2
abundance: .
v_gene: TRBV5-1
d_gene: TRBD2
CDR3nt: TGCGCCAGCAGCTTGAGCCTAGCGGGAATTCGCGGGGAGCTGTTTTTT
CDR3aa: CASSLSLAGIRGELFF

j_gene: TRBJ2-3
abundance: few
v_gene: TRBV6-1
d_gene: .
CDR3nt: TGTGCCAGCAATAGGGGGAGAGGCGATACGCAGTATTTT
CDR3aa: CASNRGRGDTQYF

j_gene: TRBJ2-1
abundance: .
v_gene: TRBV12-3/TRBV12-4
d_gene: TRBD2
CDR3nt: TGTGCCAGCACATCAACCCGACGGGGACTAGACTACAATGAGCAGTTCTTC
CDR3aa: CASTSTRRGLDYNEQFF

j_gene: TRBJ2-2
abundance: .
v_gene: TRBV18
d_gene: .
CDR3nt: TGTGCCAGCTCACCACCCTTGGCCGGGGAGCTGTTTTTT
CDR3aa: CASSPPLAGELFF

j_gene: TRBJ2-7
abundance: few
v_gene: TRBV9
d_gene: TRBD2
CDR3nt: TGTGCCAGCAACCTAGCTGGGACTAGAGAGGACGAGCAGTACTTC
CDR3aa: CASNLAGTREDEQYF